These 5 T cell receptor beta chains came from one sample sequenced in a study of blood T cell repertoires in COVID-19. TCRdb's table, derived via immunoSEQ multiplex PCR, lists solely in-frame clones and lacks some. The repertoire holds 310,000 or so clones, with approximately 93% as singletons. Sequencing used peripheral blood. These receptors all come from a woman in her twenties or thirties with COVID-19, enrolled during active disease.

The chain combines TRBV5-1 with TRBJ1-5; D might be TRBD1 (6 bases). The germline V gene encodes CDR1 SGHRS and CDR2 YFSETQ. V lost 0 bases and J lost 6, with 7 bases in between. This CDR3 is built from 13 residues. The CDR3 DNA sequence: TGCGCCAGCAGCTTGGGGGGGCGTCAGCCCCAGCATTTT. It translates to CASSLGGRQPQHF.

The V call is TRBV27, the J call TRBJ1-1; D remains unclear. Per the germline V gene, CDR1 is MNHEY and CDR2 is SMNVEV (reference sequence). V lost 2 bases, J lost 1 base, and 8 bases lay in between. There are 14 residues in the CDR3. CDR3 coding DNA: TGTGCCAGCAGTTTAGGGCGGGAGAACACTGAAGCTTTCTTT. Protein: CASSLGRENTEAFF.

The gene calls are TRBV10-1 and TRBJ2-5; the D gene is possibly TRBD2 (6 bases). Germline V CDR1 and CDR2: WNHNN, SYGVQD (reference sequence). This CDR3 is built from 14 residues. V was cut by 2 bases and J by 4 bases, with 11 bases left in between. CDR3 sequence: CASSEAGRGETQYF. CDR3 DNA sequence: TGCGCCAGCAGTGAGGCGGGGAGAGGAGAGACCCAGTACTTC.

The chain joins TRBV3-1 (or the pseudogene TRBV3-2) to TRBJ2-1; D possibly corresponds to TRBD2 (5 bases). Trimming cost V 2 bases and J 7 bases, with 6 bases left between them. The CDR3 is made up of 12 amino acids. Germline loops: CDR1 LGHDT, CDR2 YNNKEL (reference sequence). CDR3 coding DNA: TGTGCCAGCAGCCAAAGGACTAATGAGCAGTTCTTC. It encodes CASSQRTNEQFF.

The V call is TRBV19, the J call TRBJ1-1; 8 bases agree with TRBD1. V was pared by 6 bases and J by 8 bases, with 5 bases of the junction left unmatched. This CDR3 comprises 12 residues. Germline V gene sequence: CDR1 LNHDA, CDR2 SQIVND (reference sequence). The CDR3 loop reads CASSYRDREAFF. The CDR3 DNA is TGTGCCAGTAGCTACCGGGACAGGGAAGCTTTCTTT.